This T cell receptor beta chain appears in the sequencing data of a study of cytomegalovirus exposure and HLA in healthy donors. Study-wide context: Out of about 410 genotyped donors, approximately 84% belonged to the Caucasian-associated ancestry cluster.

A note on this clone: Its antigen is not known.

Whole-study findings and limits: 15,000 to 20,000 TCR beta sequences were associated with HLA alleles at 0.05 false discovery rate in a later analysis.

It was with 60 Vbeta and 13 Jbeta primers that the PCR ran. Only in-frame clones appear in the TCRdb table, and some are missing; sequencing was by immunoSEQ multiplex PCR. The data hold 200,000 to 300,000 clones, with 84% observed a single time. V gave up 3 bases and J gave up 7 bases, with 4 bases separating them. This CDR3 comprises 11 residues. From germline, CDR1 is MNHEY and CDR2 SMNVEV (reference sequence). This sequence was found in a woman in her thirties or forties in good health and CMV-seropositive. The chain has TRBV27 and TRBJ2-1; D call uncertain. What was sequenced was PBMCs. CDR3 loop: CASSFSNEQFF. The CDR3 DNA is TGTGCCAGCAGTTTTAGTAATGAGCAGTTCTTC.